The 21 T cell receptor beta chains listed next were all sequenced from one sample in a study of molecular identifiers for immune sequencing clone quantification. Using its own MiXCR run on the PCR reads, TCRdb lists one record per CDR3 protein. This table has about 640,000 distinct CDR3 sequences, 20% appearing once. Sequencing was carried out using naive CD8+ T cells from blood, with Jurkat cell RNA spiked in. Subset here: FACS-sorted CD8+CD4-CCR7+CD45RA+ naive T cells. These receptors were obtained from a human donor in good health. Some libraries in this study had Jurkat cell RNA spiked in.

Ten or more counts support this clonotype. The chain is built from TRBV7-2 and TRBJ1-5, with D hard to call. The germline CDR1 and CDR2 sequences are SGHTA and FQGNSA. The CDR3 consists of 13 residues. V gave up 3 bases and J gave up 7 bases, with 10 bases separating them. The CDR3 region has the DNA TGTGCCAGCAGCTTCTCAGGAGCCCAGCCCCAGCATTTT. This sequence encodes CASSFSGAQPQHF.

This clonotype was counted at least ten times. Here the CDR3 DNA reads TGCGCCAGCACCTGGAGAGCGGGAGGGGCCTACGAGCAGTACTTC. This translates into CASTWRAGGAYEQYF. V is TRBV5-1 and J is TRBJ2-7, with 10 bases fitting TRBD2. The CDR3 is 15 residues long. The V and J ends lost 6 bases and 2 bases, in that order; junction bases with no gene match: 8. From germline, CDR1 is SGHRS and CDR2 YFSETQ.

This clonotype was seen only a few times. V gene TRBV4-1 combines with J gene TRBJ1-3, with no clear D. Germline CDR1 and CDR2: MGHRA and YSYEKL. V was clipped by 1 base and J by 1 base, with 8 bases between them. The CDR3 extends over 15 amino acids. CDR3 sequence reads: CASSQVMGSGNTIYF. CDR3 bases: TGCGCCAGCAGCCAAGTAATGGGTTCTGGAAACACCATATATTTT.

The chain carries TRBV7-9 and TRBJ1-1, with a possible D match to TRBD1 (5 bases). This CDR3 spans 15 amino acids. CDR1 is SEHNR, CDR2 FQNEAQ, per germline (reference sequence). V was cut by 2 bases and J by 2 bases, with 12 bases left in between. This CDR3 reads CASSLNVGHNTEAFF. Here the CDR3 DNA reads TGTGCCAGCAGCTTAAATGTGGGGCATAACACTGAAGCTTTCTTT.

This clonotype occurred many times. This sequence joins TRBV5-6 and TRBJ1-4; D may be TRBD1 (5 bases). CDR3 length: 15 amino acids. Germline V lookup: CDR1 SGHDT, CDR2 YYEEEE. The V and J ends lost 0 bases and 3 bases respectively, with 9 bases between them. The CDR3 region is CASSLEQAANEKLFF. In DNA, the CDR3 is TGTGCCAGCAGCTTGGAACAGGCCGCTAATGAAAAACTGTTTTTT.

The CDR3 DNA is TGCAGTGCGAGGACTAGCGGAACCCAAGAGACCCAGTACTTC. This codes for CSARTSGTQETQYF. The rearrangement uses TRBV20-1 and TRBJ2-5; 10 bases align to TRBD2. Unmatched junction bases numbered 5, after V lost 6 bases and J lost 1 base. Per the germline V gene, CDR1 is DFQATT and CDR2 is SNEGSKA (reference sequence). The CDR3 sequence is 14 residues long.

This chain connects TRBV27 to TRBJ2-1; D gene unclear. V lost 5 bases, J lost 2 bases, and 13 bases lay in between. The germline CDR1 and CDR2 sequences are MNHEY and SMNVEV (reference sequence). The CDR3 spans 15 residues. The CDR3 bases are TGTGCCAGCAGTCCGGATTTGAGGACCTACAATGAGCAGTTCTTC. Translated: CASSPDLRTYNEQFF.

Details on this clonotype: This may arise from a read error, as a much more abundant clone is one base away. V and J are TRBV11-1 and TRBJ2-7; TRBD2 might be the D (6 bases). V lost 5 bases and J 4 bases, leaving 27 bases between the germline ends. Germline V CDR1 and CDR2: SGHAT, FQDESV (reference sequence). The length of the CDR3 is 18 residues. The CDR3 protein is CASSEAGTGGPGGYEQYF. The CDR3 nucleotides are TGTGCCAGCAGCGAAGCCGGGACTGGCGGCCCTGGCGGATACGAGCAGTACTTC.

This clonotype was recorded a few times. The chain links TRBV30 to TRBJ2-1, with D tentatively TRBD2 (5 bases). The length of the CDR3 is 13 residues. V was pared by 2 bases and J by 7 bases, with 12 bases between. Germline V CDR1 and CDR2: GTSNPN, SVGIG (reference sequence). The CDR3 DNA sequence: TGTGCCTGGAGTTTCCTAGCTTGGAATGAGCAGTTCTTC. Amino acids: CAWSFLAWNEQFF.

As to this clonotype: Since the CDR3 does not end with the conserved phenylalanine or tryptophan, this likely comes from a read error. This CDR3 is CASSPPGWSYEQYS. In DNA form, the CDR3 reads TGTGCCAGCAGCCCCCCAGGGTGGTCCTACGAGCAGTACTCC. The rearrangement joins TRBV11-2 to TRBJ2-7; perhaps TRBD1 as D (5 bases). Trimming cost V 5 bases and J 1 base, with 12 bases left between them. CDR3 size: 14 residues. The germline V gene encodes CDR1 SGHAT and CDR2 FQNNGV.

This clonotype was seen many times. The rearrangement joins TRBV27 to TRBJ2-5; 10 positions agree with TRBD2. V shed 5 bases, J shed 5 bases, and the junction held 14 bases outside the gene matches. The germline V gene has CDR1 MNHEY and CDR2 SMNVEV (reference sequence). The CDR3 contains 17 residues. CDR3 loop: CASSTVGLAGVYETQYF. The CDR3 bases are TGTGCCAGCAGTACCGTAGGGCTAGCGGGAGTATATGAGACCCAGTACTTC.

This clonotype was seen only a few times. V and J are TRBV7-9 and TRBJ2-2, with D possibly being TRBD1 or TRBD2 (5 bases each). Germline CDR1 is SEHNR and CDR2 is FQNEAQ (reference sequence). The CDR3 is 12 amino acids. Deletions cut 10 bases from V and 6 bases from J, with 12 bases between. This chain's CDR3 is CATRGAAGELFF. CDR3 coding DNA: TGTGCCACCCGAGGGGCGGCCGGGGAGCTGTTTTTT. Using reference TRBV7-9 and TRBJ2-2 for the parts outside the CDR3, the full variable domain is DTGVSQNPRHKITKRGQNVTFRCDPISEHNRLYWYRQTLGQGPEFLTYFQNEAQLEKSRLLSDRFSAERPKGSFSTLEIQRTEQGDSAMYLCATRGAAGELFFGEGSRLTVL.

This clonotype was counted ten times or more. The chain joins TRBV19 to TRBJ2-5, with 8 bases lining up with TRBD1. Germline V gene lookup returns CDR1 LNHDA and CDR2 SQIVND (reference sequence). There are 14 residues in the CDR3. J gave up 6 bases and V 1 base, and 4 bases lay outside the gene matches. CDR3 bases: TGTGCCAGTAGTATAGGGACAGGGTTGAAGACCCAGTACTTC. It translates to CASSIGTGLKTQYF.

This clonotype was seen many times. V is TRBV29-1 and J is TRBJ2-7; D might be TRBD2 (5 bases). From germline, CDR1 is SQVTM and CDR2 ANQGSEA. The CDR3 runs 15 residues. Trimming took off 1 base at V and 2 bases at J, with 15 bases between the two ends. The CDR3 bases are TGCAGCGTTGAAGGTAGTAGCGATGGGGCCTACGAGCAGTACTTC. Residues: CSVEGSSDGAYEQYF.

This clonotype was recorded many times. CDR3 in amino acids: CASSMGLAGLVDTDTQYF. The CDR3 DNA is TGCGCCAGCAGCATGGGACTAGCGGGGCTCGTCGACACAGATACGCAGTATTTT. This chain connects TRBV5-1 to TRBJ2-3, with 13 bases aligning to TRBD2. V was clipped by 4 bases and J by 2 bases; unmatched bases: 10. The germline CDR1 and CDR2 sequences are SGHRS and YFSETQ. CDR3 size: 18 residues.

This clonotype was seen at least ten times. V and J are TRBV30 and TRBJ2-3; TRBD2 matches 8 bases. This CDR3 spans 16 amino acids. Germline V gives CDR1 GTSNPN, CDR2 SVGIG (reference sequence). The V segment lost 1 base and the J segment 4 bases; nucleotides outside the gene matches: 10. The CDR3 loop reads CAWSDGLASPADTQYF. Here the CDR3 DNA reads TGTGCCTGGAGTGACGGACTAGCATCCCCTGCAGATACGCAGTATTTT.

The chain joins TRBV5-6 to TRBJ2-7; unclear D gene. Trimming cost V 2 bases and J 4 bases, with 22 bases left between them. The germline gives CDR1 SGHDT, CDR2 YYEEEE. The CDR3 spans 17 residues. As DNA, the CDR3 is TGTGCCAGCAGCTTCGGCGTTGTGAGGCTTGGCAGATACGAGCAGTACTTC. Residues: CASSFGVVRLGRYEQYF. Full variable domain (missing parts from reference TRBV5-6 and TRBJ2-7): DAGVTQSPTHLIKTRGQQVTLRCSPKSGHDTVSWYQQALGQGPQFIFQYYEEEERQRGNFPDRFSGHQFPNYSSELNVNALLLGDSALYLCASSFGVVRLGRYEQYFGPGTRLTVT.

The chain carries TRBV12-3 or TRBV12-4 and TRBJ2-7; 12 bases align to TRBD2. V lost 5 bases to trimming and J lost 1 base; unmatched junction nucleotides: 3. The CDR3 sequence is 15 residues long. CDR3 residues: CASSRLAGESYEQYF. CDR3 DNA: TGTGCCAGCAGTCGACTAGCGGGGGAATCCTACGAGCAGTACTTC.

This clonotype was seen at least ten times. The rearrangement uses TRBV6-2 or TRBV6-3 and TRBJ2-7; a weak D match, TRBD1 (5 bases). V lost 8 bases and J lost 3, with 14 bases in between. CDR3 length: 13 residues. The germline V gene encodes CDR1 MNHEY and CDR2 SVGEGT. The CDR3 DNA reads as TGTGCCAGCGCCCTGACAGTTTACTACGAGCAGTACTTC. Translating gives CASALTVYYEQYF.

This clonotype occurred a few times. The V and J genes are TRBV7-9 and TRBJ1-1; no clear D. The germline V and J ends were trimmed by 1 base and 0 bases, with 6 bases remaining between them. Germline values: CDR1 SEHNR, CDR2 FQNEAQ (reference sequence). This CDR3 spans 14 amino acids. CDR3 nucleotide sequence: TGTGCCAGCAGCTTAGAAGTCTTGAACACTGAAGCTTTCTTT. The encoded protein is CASSLEVLNTEAFF.

This clonotype was recorded a few times. The V and J genes are TRBV20-1 and TRBJ2-7; D call uncertain. V was clipped by 0 bases and J by 5 bases, with 11 bases between them. The CDR3 is 13 amino acids. CDR1 and CDR2 (germline): DFQATT, SNEGSKA (reference sequence). In DNA form, the CDR3 reads TGCAGTGCTAGAGAAGTGGATTTGAACGAGCAGTACTTC. Protein sequence: CSAREVDLNEQYF.